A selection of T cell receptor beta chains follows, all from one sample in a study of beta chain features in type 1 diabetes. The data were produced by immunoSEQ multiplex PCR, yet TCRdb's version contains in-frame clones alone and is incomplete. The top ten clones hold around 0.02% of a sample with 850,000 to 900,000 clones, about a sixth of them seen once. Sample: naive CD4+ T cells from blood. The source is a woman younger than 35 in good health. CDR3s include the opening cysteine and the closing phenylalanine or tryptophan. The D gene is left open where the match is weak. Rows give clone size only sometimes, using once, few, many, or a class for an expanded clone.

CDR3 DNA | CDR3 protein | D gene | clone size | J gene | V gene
TGTGCCAGCAGCCCCAAGAGGACAGGGGTGACCGTAAGGGAGACCCAGTACTTC | CASSPKRTGVTVRETQYF | TRBD1 | few | TRBJ2-5 | TRBV27
TGTGCCAGCAGCCCTAACGACAGGGGACAGTCCTACGAGCAGTACTTC | CASSPNDRGQSYEQYF | TRBD1 | few | TRBJ2-7 | TRBV7-2
TGTGCCAGCAGCTTGTTGCCCTACGAGCAGTACTTC | CASSLLPYEQYF | . | . | TRBJ2-7 | TRBV7-2
TGTGCCAGCAGCCCGAGACTAGCGGGAGGAGGGAACGAGCAGTACTTC | CASSPRLAGGGNEQYF | TRBD2 | few | TRBJ2-7 | TRBV4-2
TGTGCCAGCAGAACACATACCGGACAGGGCGGGTCAGGCTACACCTTC | CASRTHTGQGGSGYTF | TRBD1 | . | TRBJ1-2 | TRBV27
TGTGCCAGTAGAGTGGCATTGAACACCGGGGAGCTGTTTTTT | CASRVALNTGELFF | . | few | TRBJ2-2 | TRBV19
TGTGCCAGCTCACCCTCCCTAGTTGAGCAGTACTTC | CASSPSLVEQYF | . | . | TRBJ2-7 | TRBV18
TGTGCCAGCAGTGAAGCGCAAGGGACCCAGTACTTC | CASSEAQGTQYF | . | few | TRBJ2-5 | TRBV2
TGTGCCAGCAGCTTGAGGCAGGGCATAGGGACGCAGTATTTT | CASSLRQGIGTQYF | . | few | TRBJ2-3 | TRBV5-6
TGCGCCAGCAGTTCCCTGCGGGGGGCGGACGAGCAGTACTTC | CASSSLRGADEQYF | TRBD2 | . | TRBJ2-7 | TRBV23-1
TGTGCCAGCCAAAACCGGTTAGCGGGGTTCTTC | CASQNRLAGFF | TRBD2 | many | TRBJ2-1 | TRBV28
TGTGCCAGCAGCTTTGACAGGAGCCATGAGCAGTTCTTC | CASSFDRSHEQFF | . | few | TRBJ2-1 | TRBV6-5
TGTGCCAGCTCACCAACCGGGACTAGCGATTACAATGAGCAGTTCTTC | CASSPTGTSDYNEQFF | TRBD2 | . | TRBJ2-1 | TRBV18
TGTGCCATCAGTGAGTCGGGCTTCTCCGAGTACTTC | CAISESGFSEYF | . | . | TRBJ2-7 | TRBV10-3
TGTGCCAGCAGCCGAGACCTGGGGTTGACCCAGTACTTC | CASSRDLGLTQYF | . | few | TRBJ2-5 | TRBV7-2
TGTGCCAGCACCTCATCCAGCGGGAACAAGAGAAATGAGCAGTTCTTC | CASTSSSGNKRNEQFF | TRBD2 | few | TRBJ2-1 | TRBV7-9
TGTGCCAGCAGCTTGGTCCTAGCCGGGGAGCTGTTTTTT | CASSLVLAGELFF | . | . | TRBJ2-2 | TRBV11-2
TGTGCCAGCAGAAGGGTGGCGGTCGGGGAGACCCAGTACTTC | CASRRVAVGETQYF | . | few | TRBJ2-5 | TRBV2
TGTGCCAGCAGCTTGGGGATTGGGCACAATGAGCAGTTCTTC | CASSLGIGHNEQFF | . | . | TRBJ2-1 | TRBV7-2
TGTGCCAGCAGTCCCATCATGAGACTAGTGGCTGAGCAGTTCTTC | CASSPIMRLVAEQFF | . | . | TRBJ2-1 | TRBV28
TGTGCCAGCAGTTTTAGGGTACCGCGGGAGGCCCCCTACGAGCAGTACTTC | CASSFRVPREAPYEQYF | TRBD2 | . | TRBJ2-7 | TRBV27
TGTGCCAGCAGCTTTCAGGGTATAAACACTGAAGCTTTCTTT | CASSFQGINTEAFF | . | . | TRBJ1-1 | TRBV7-2
TGTGCCAGCAGCTTACGGACTGGTTCCTACGAGCAGTACTTC | CASSLRTGSYEQYF | . | few | TRBJ2-7 | TRBV7-2
TGTGCCAGCAGCGTAGGAGCGGGAGAATTGGGCACCGGGGAGCTGTTTTTT | CASSVGAGELGTGELFF | TRBD2 | once | TRBJ2-2 | TRBV9
TGTGCCAGCAAGGAGGGCCGGGGTGAGCAGTTCTTC | CASKEGRGEQFF | . | few | TRBJ2-1 | TRBV7-8
TGTGCCAGCAGTGAAAGGTCGCGAGGGCCTACTAACTATGGCTACACCTTC | CASSERSRGPTNYGYTF | . | . | TRBJ1-2 | TRBV2
TGTGCCAGCAGCAAAAGCGGGACTTACACCGGGGAGCTGTTTTTT | CASSKSGTYTGELFF | TRBD2 | . | TRBJ2-2 | TRBV11-2
TGTGCCAGCAGCTTACTAAGACGTACAGATACGCAGTATTTT | CASSLLRRTDTQYF | . | . | TRBJ2-3 | TRBV11-2
TGTGCCAGCAGCCAATCGGGGGAGACCCAGTACTTC | CASSQSGETQYF | . | few | TRBJ2-5 | TRBV16
TGTGCCAGCAGTCGGGACACCCGGGAGACCCAGTACTTC | CASSRDTRETQYF | . | few | TRBJ2-5 | TRBV27
TGTGCCAGCAGCAGGGGACTAAACACCGGGGAGCTGTTTTTT | CASSRGLNTGELFF | . | few | TRBJ2-2 | TRBV28
TGTGCCAGCTCGTTAGCGGGATTAGCCTACGAGCAGTACTTC | CASSLAGLAYEQYF | TRBD2 | . | TRBJ2-7 | TRBV18
TGCGCCAGCAGCCAAGAGGGGCCTTCCGAGGGTACGCAGTATTTT | CASSQEGPSEGTQYF | . | . | TRBJ2-3 | TRBV4-3
TGTGCCAGCAGTGCAGGACAGGGTTCACCCCTCCACTTT | CASSAGQGSPLHF | TRBD1 | few | TRBJ1-6 | TRBV25-1
TGCGCCAGCAGCTTAGACAGGGGGCGTGATGAGCAGTTCTTC | CASSLDRGRDEQFF | TRBD1 | few | TRBJ2-1 | TRBV5-1
TGTGCCAGCAGCTCATTTCGTTATGGGCGTATCTACGAGCAGTACTTC | CASSSFRYGRIYEQYF | . | . | TRBJ2-7 | TRBV5-4
TGTGCCAGCAGCTTAGGTCTAGGGGACAGTTTGATGCAAGAGACCCAGTACTTC | CASSLGLGDSLMQETQYF | TRBD1 | few | TRBJ2-5 | TRBV7-9
TGCAGTGCAGGGACAGCAGAGGAGCAGTTCTTC | CSAGTAEEQFF | TRBD1 | . | TRBJ2-1 | TRBV20-1
TGTGCCAGCAGCTTTTCGGGATCCGCCGAGCAGTACTTC | CASSFSGSAEQYF | . | . | TRBJ2-7 | TRBV7-9
TGTGCCAGCAGTTATTCACGGGAGCTGGGAGATACGCAGTATTTT | CASSYSRELGDTQYF | . | . | TRBJ2-3 | TRBV6-5
TGTGCCAGCAGCGCCACAGGGAACACTGAAGCTTTCTTT | CASSATGNTEAFF | . | few | TRBJ1-1 | TRBV9
TGTGCCAGCAGCAAGACCCTAGAGGGCACAGATACGCAGTATTTT | CASSKTLEGTDTQYF | . | few | TRBJ2-3 | TRBV7-9
TGTGCCAGCAGCGTTTCGAACACAGATACGCAGTATTTT | CASSVSNTDTQYF | . | . | TRBJ2-3 | TRBV9
TGTGCCATCAGTGAGAGGGCAGCCTCTGGAAACACCATATATTTT | CAISERAASGNTIYF | . | . | TRBJ1-3 | TRBV10-3
TGTGCCAGCAGCTCCCCTTGGGGTTCTTGGGAGCAGTTCTTC | CASSSPWGSWEQFF | . | few | TRBJ2-1 | TRBV7-2
TGTGCCATCTATATCTCTGGGGCCAACGTCCTGACTTTC | CAIYISGANVLTF | . | . | TRBJ2-6 | TRBV10-3
TGTGCCAGCAGCTTAGGACAGGGAACCTACGAGCAGTACTTC | CASSLGQGTYEQYF | TRBD1 | . | TRBJ2-7 | TRBV7-6
TGTGCCAGCAGAGTTAATGAAAAACTGTTTTTT | CASRVNEKLFF | . | few | TRBJ1-4 | TRBV6-6
TGTGCCAGCTCAAGACCGGGACTAGCGGACTACAATGAGCAGTTCTTC | CASSRPGLADYNEQFF | TRBD2 | . | TRBJ2-1 | TRBV18
TGTGCCAGCAGCTTAAGGCAGTACGGCAATCAGCCCCAGCATTTT | CASSLRQYGNQPQHF | . | . | TRBJ1-5 | TRBV5-6
TGTGCCACCAGCAGAGAGTTGGCCGGGGAGGAGCAGTACTTC | CATSRELAGEEQYF | . | few | TRBJ2-7 | TRBV15
TGTGCCAGCAGCCCGAGGCCCCAGGGGGCGAACACTGAAGCTTTCTTT | CASSPRPQGANTEAFF | TRBD1 | few | TRBJ1-1 | TRBV4-2
TGTGCCAGCAGTACCGCACGACCCGCGCAGTACTTC | CASSTARPAQYF | . | few | TRBJ2-7 | TRBV6-1